These 2 T cell receptor beta chains were all obtained from the same sample, sequenced in a study of blood T cell repertoires in COVID-19. This table comes from immunoSEQ multiplex PCR, and its TCRdb copy is limited to in-frame clones, with some not included. The sample records approximately 100,000 clones, roughly 79% being singletons. Sample: peripheral blood. The receptor source for this set is a human donor in a cohort sampled during active COVID-19.

This clone appeared a few times. The chain combines TRBV6-6 with TRBJ1-2, with 10 bases aligning to TRBD1. CDR1 and CDR2 from the germline V gene are MNHNY and SVGAGI (reference sequence). This CDR3 is built from 15 residues. Trimming at V came to 8 bases and at J to 0 bases, leaving 6 bases not matched to a gene. The CDR3 coding sequence is TGTGCCAGCGAACCGGGACAGGGGCCTAACTATGGCTACACCTTC. This gives the protein CASEPGQGPNYGYTF.

The gene calls are TRBV11-2 and TRBJ2-7, with 12 bases that match TRBD1. The J segment lost 7 bases and the V segment lost 2 bases, leaving 15 bases of the junction unmatched. The CDR3 totals 18 residues. CDR1 and CDR2 from the germline V gene are SGHAT and FQNNGV. The CDR3 spells CASSLTGSGTGGKGEQYF. In DNA, the CDR3 is TGTGCCAGCAGCTTAACGGGGTCTGGGACAGGGGGCAAGGGTGAGCAGTACTTC.